This entry lists 25 T cell receptor beta chains sequenced from one sample in a study of blood T cell repertoires in COVID-19. Profiling relied on immunoSEQ multiplex PCR, and the TCRdb table lists in-frame clones only, not all of them. The sample includes 250,000 to 300,000 clones, around 85% of them seen just once. The sample consisted of peripheral blood. All receptors come from a middle-aged man with active or convalescent COVID-19.

This clone has only a few counts. This rearrangement joins TRBV5-8 to TRBJ1-1; 7 nucleotides agree with TRBD1. From germline, CDR1 is SGHTS and CDR2 YDEGEE. V lost 4 bases and J lost 1; bases outside the gene matches: 7. The CDR3 runs 15 residues. CDR3 amino acids: CASSRERGRNTEAFF. The CDR3, as DNA: TGTGCCAGCAGCCGGGAAAGGGGGCGGAACACTGAAGCTTTCTTT.

CDR3 sequence: CASSTGLRTLSTDTQYF. In DNA, the CDR3 is TGCGCCAGCAGCACGGGACTAAGGACCCTCAGCACAGATACGCAGTATTTT. The chain has TRBV5-1 and TRBJ2-3, with 7 nucleotides matching TRBD2. In germline, CDR1 is SGHRS, CDR2 YFSETQ. J was trimmed by 0 bases and V by 4 bases; bases with no gene match: 11. The CDR3 consists of 17 residues.

This clone was counted a single time. J is TRBJ1-1 and V is TRBV10-2, with D unresolved. Trimming shortened V by 7 bases and J by 2 bases, and 11 bases separated the two germline ends. The CDR3 has 13 residues. Looked up from germline, CDR1 is WSHSY and CDR2 is SAAADI. The CDR3 loop is CASNRRGNTEAFF. In DNA form, the CDR3 reads TGCGCCAGCAATAGACGGGGAAACACTGAAGCTTTCTTT.

This chain connects TRBV9 to TRBJ2-1, with a possible D match to TRBD2 (5 bases). Per germline, CDR1 SGDLS and CDR2 YYNGEE. The CDR3 is 16 residues long. The V end lost 0 bases, the J end lost 1 base, and 11 bases lay between the germline ends. CDR3 sequence reads: CASSVAAAVSYNEQFF. Written as DNA, the CDR3 is TGTGCCAGCAGCGTAGCGGCAGCGGTGTCCTACAATGAGCAGTTCTTC.

This rearrangement joins TRBV6-2 or TRBV6-3 to TRBJ1-5; the D is unclear. The germline V gene has CDR1 MNHEY and CDR2 SVGEGT. This CDR3 has 13 amino acids. V was cut by 0 bases and J by 7 bases, with 7 bases left in between. Written as DNA, the CDR3 is TGTGCCAGCAGTTACTCTGCAGTCCAGCCCCAGCATTTT. Translated: CASSYSAVQPQHF.

The chain links TRBV2 to TRBJ2-1; the match to TRBD1 covers 10 bases. J lost 7 bases, V lost 4 bases, and 13 bases had no gene match. The CDR3 covers 17 residues. CDR1 and CDR2 (germline): SNHLY, FYNNEI. The CDR3 region has the DNA TGTGCCAGCAGTGGCCCGGGCCCGGGACAGGGGTGGAATGAGCAGTTCTTC. Translation: CASSGPGPGQGWNEQFF. Full variable domain (outside the CDR3, taken from reference TRBV2 and TRBJ2-1): EPEVTQTPSHQVTQMGQEVILRCVPISNHLYFYWYRQILGQKVEFLVSFYNNEISEKSEIFDDQFSVERPDGSNFTLKIRSTKLEDSAMYFCASSGPGPGQGWNEQFFGPGTRLTVL.

V usage is TRBV7-9 and J usage is TRBJ1-1; D remains unclear. Trimming shortened V by 1 base and J by 5 bases, and 14 bases separated the two germline ends. In germline, CDR1 is SEHNR, CDR2 FQNEAQ (reference sequence). The length of the CDR3 is 15 residues. The CDR3, as DNA: TGTGCCAGCAGCTTAGAATCTCAGGCAAGTACTGAAGCTTTCTTT. Encoded protein: CASSLESQASTEAFF.

The chain couples TRBV3-1 (or the pseudogene TRBV3-2) to TRBJ2-3; D is unclear. Germline CDR1 reads LGHDT; CDR2 reads YNNKEL (reference sequence). Trimming removed 3 bases at V and 5 bases at J, with 9 bases between. CDR3 size: 13 residues. The CDR3 DNA is TGTGCCAGCAGCCAGCGTTTAAAAGATACGCAGTATTTT. Protein sequence: CASSQRLKDTQYF.

CDR3 nucleotides: TGCAGCACCCGACAGGGTGACTATGGCTACACCTTC. Amino acids: CSTRQGDYGYTF. This chain joins TRBV29-1 and TRBJ1-2; 7 nucleotides line up with TRBD1. The CDR3 runs to 12 residues. J was trimmed by 3 bases and V by 8 bases; bases with no gene match: 6. Germline V gene data show CDR1 as SQVTM and CDR2 as ANQGSEA.

This clone showed up just once. This rearrangement joins TRBV7-8 to TRBJ1-1, with no clear D. Deletions cut 5 bases from V and 0 bases from J, with 13 bases between. The CDR3 runs to 15 residues. Germline CDR1 reads SGHVS; CDR2 reads FQNEAQ. The CDR3 nucleotides are TGTGCCAGCAGCCCCCGGGGAGCAGTGAACACTGAAGCTTTCTTT. Residues: CASSPRGAVNTEAFF.

The chain has TRBV4-1 and TRBJ2-7, with TRBD1 identical over 7 bases. CDR3 length: 15 amino acids. J lost 7 bases, V lost 0 bases, and 9 bases had no gene match. Germline V gene sequence: CDR1 MGHRA, CDR2 YSYEKL. The CDR3 region is CASSQEQGPTREQYF. CDR3 nucleotides: TGCGCCAGCAGCCAAGAACAGGGGCCCACTAGAGAGCAGTACTTC.

The rearrangement links TRBV24-1 to TRBJ1-1; D not certain. CDR3 size: 13 residues. Germline V lookup: CDR1 KGHDR, CDR2 SFDVKD. Trimming cost V 4 bases and J 7 bases, with 12 bases left between them. CDR3 amino acids: CATSEDSSGEAFF. The CDR3 DNA reads as TGTGCCACCAGTGAAGACTCTAGCGGTGAAGCTTTCTTT.

As regards this clone: At one end, the junction sequence differs from germline, possibly due to a read error. This chain joins TRBV5-1 and TRBJ1-1; D unresolved. Germline V gives CDR1 SGHRS, CDR2 YFSETQ. The CDR3 has 14 amino acids. This CDR3 is CASSLALTEGVAFF. CDR3 DNA sequence: TGCGCCAGCAGTTTGGCGTTGACCGAAGGAGTAGCTTTCTTT. The full variable domain, rest sourced from reference TRBV5-1 and TRBJ1-1, is KAGVTQTPRYLIKTRGQQVTLSCSPISGHRSVSWYQQTPGQGLQFLFEYFSETQRNKGNFPGRFSGRQFSNSRSEMNVSTLELGDSALYLCASSLALTEGVAFFGQGTRLTVV.

The rearrangement links TRBV7-3 to TRBJ2-3; TRBD2 matches 9 bases. Germline V gives CDR1 SGHTA, CDR2 FQGTGA. The CDR3 contains 15 residues. The trim removed 5 bases at V and 6 bases at J, leaving 9 bases unmatched. The CDR3 sequence: CASSTQGLAGDTQYF. The CDR3 DNA sequence: TGTGCCAGCAGCACCCAGGGACTAGCAGGGGATACGCAGTATTTT.

The chain uses TRBV4-1 and TRBJ1-2, with 12 bases fitting TRBD1. Germline CDR1 reads MGHRA; CDR2 reads YSYEKL. The CDR3 is 16 residues long. J was trimmed by 2 bases and V by 2 bases; bases with no gene match: 3. CDR3 protein: CASSQTGTGGNYGYTF. The DNA of the CDR3 is TGCGCCAGCAGCCAAACCGGGACAGGGGGCAACTATGGCTACACCTTC.

This rearrangement joins TRBV7-8 to TRBJ1-6; TRBD1 might be the D (5 bases). Germline CDR1 and CDR2: SGHVS and FQNEAQ. There are 13 residues in the CDR3. The V end lost 0 bases, the J end lost 14 bases, and 11 bases lay between the germline ends. The CDR3 spells CASSLASGGSLHF. CDR3 bases: TGTGCCAGCAGCTTAGCGTCCGGGGGATCCCTCCACTTT.

The rearrangement joins TRBV30 to TRBJ1-2; 7 bases match TRBD1. V lost 5 bases, J lost 5 bases, and 14 bases stayed unmatched. The CDR3 runs 15 residues. Germline V gene lookup returns CDR1 GTSNPN and CDR2 SVGIG (reference sequence). For the CDR3, the DNA is TGTGCCTGGGCCCGGGACAGCAAAGGTCCTTATGGCTACACCTTC. This translates into CAWARDSKGPYGYTF.

This clone was seen just once. The chain links TRBV29-1 to TRBJ1-1, with D maybe TRBD1 (5 bases). Trimming took off 6 bases at V and 1 base at J, with 12 bases between the two ends. CDR3 length: 13 residues. CDR1 is SQVTM, CDR2 ANQGSEA, per germline. The CDR3 spells CSVGLTANTEAFF. The DNA of the CDR3 is TGCAGCGTCGGATTGACAGCGAACACTGAAGCTTTCTTT. The full variable domain, rest sourced from reference TRBV29-1 and TRBJ1-1, is SAVISQKPSRDICQRGTSLTIQCQVDSQVTMMFWYRQQPGQSLTLIATANQGSEATYESGFVIDKFPISRPNLTFSTLTVSNMSPEDSSIYLCSVGLTANTEAFFGQGTRLTVV.

The rearrangement links TRBV19 to TRBJ2-2; the D gene is possibly TRBD2 (5 bases). CDR1 and CDR2 from the germline V gene are LNHDA and SQIVND (reference sequence). V was shortened by 8 bases and J by 8 bases, with 15 bases between the two germline ends. This CDR3 region has 13 residues. The CDR3 loop reads CASSSRGPGELFF. The CDR3 DNA is TGTGCCAGTTCCTCGAGAGGGCCTGGGGAGCTGTTTTTT. Combining the CDR3 with reference TRBV19 and TRBJ2-2 gives the whole variable domain DGGITQSPKYLFRKEGQNVTLSCEQNLNHDAMYWYRQDPGQGLRLIYYSQIVNDFQKGDIAEGYSVSREKKESFPLTVTSAQKNPTAFYLCASSSRGPGELFFGEGSRLTVL.

This chain uses TRBV5-6 with TRBJ2-7, with a possible D match to TRBD2 (5 bases). V dropped 4 bases and J dropped 0 bases, with 14 bases sitting between them. The CDR3 spans 15 residues. CDR1 and CDR2 from the germline V gene are SGHDT and YYEEEE. The CDR3 coding sequence is TGTGCCAGCAGCCTCCGGGCGGGTAGCTCCTACGAGCAGTACTTC. This sequence encodes CASSLRAGSSYEQYF.

This clone was seen only once. The rearrangement links TRBV2 to TRBJ2-1, with D perhaps TRBD2 (6 bases). This CDR3 is 15 amino acids long. The V end lost 7 bases, the J end lost 1 base, and 14 bases lay between the germline ends. From germline, CDR1 is SNHLY and CDR2 FYNNEI. CDR3 sequence: CASILLAGSYNEQFF. The CDR3 DNA follows: TGTGCCAGCATCCTACTAGCTGGGTCCTACAATGAGCAGTTCTTC. The entire variable domain, with the rest obtained from reference TRBV2 and TRBJ2-1, is as follows: EPEVTQTPSHQVTQMGQEVILRCVPISNHLYFYWYRQILGQKVEFLVSFYNNEISEKSEIFDDQFSVERPDGSNFTLKIRSTKLEDSAMYFCASILLAGSYNEQFFGPGTRLTVL.

This chain joins TRBV9 and TRBJ2-1; D is ambiguous. CDR1 and CDR2 (germline): SGDLS, YYNGEE. V lost 0 bases to trimming and J lost 6 bases, with 10 bases between them. The length of the CDR3 is 14 residues. The CDR3 DNA reads TGTGCCAGCAGCGTAGACAGTTTAGGCAATGAGCAGTTCTTC. Translating it yields CASSVDSLGNEQFF.

The chain carries TRBV15 and TRBJ2-3; 7 bases line up with TRBD1. The V gene end was trimmed by 0 bases and the J gene end by 3 bases; junction bases not matched to a gene: 12. The CDR3 extends over 18 amino acids. Germline CDR1 and CDR2: LNHNV and YYDKDF (reference sequence). In DNA, the CDR3 is TGTGCCACCAGCAGAGATCCGCCAGGGGGTGGGTTTACAGATACGCAGTATTTT. It is translated as CATSRDPPGGGFTDTQYF.

The J gene is TRBJ1-4, the V gene TRBV6-5; D may be TRBD1 (6 bases). V was shortened by 2 bases and J by 2 bases, with 6 bases between the two germline ends. The CDR3 is 14 residues long. Germline CDR1 and CDR2: MNHEY and SVGAGI. The chain's CDR3 is CASSYTGTNEKLFF. As DNA, the CDR3 is TGTGCCAGCAGTTACACAGGGACTAATGAAAAACTGTTTTTT.

The CDR3 protein is CASSLSYRGRDGYTF. The CDR3 DNA is TGTGCCAGCAGTTTATCCTACAGGGGGCGGGATGGCTACACCTTC. The rearrangement uses TRBV28 and TRBJ1-2, with 9 bases identical to TRBD1. The CDR3 totals 15 residues. Per the germline V gene, CDR1 is MDHEN and CDR2 is SYDVKM. V was clipped by 1 base and J by 6 bases; unmatched bases: 6.